A selection of T cell receptor beta chains follows, all from one sample in a study of cytomegalovirus exposure and HLA in healthy donors. The table came from immunoSEQ multiplex PCR; TCRdb's copy has only in-frame clones and leaves some out. The sample lists about 270,000 clones, 80% to 90% occurring once. The sequenced sample was PBMCs. These receptors all stem from a woman under 30 in good health and CMV-seronegative. The CDR3 runs from the conserved cysteine through the conserved F or W. Each record gives: clone size, J gene, D gene, V gene, CDR3 DNA, CDR3 protein. A D gene is named only where the DNA matches it firmly. Size values are once, few and many counts, or a class for expanded clones, and some rows have none.

few,TRBJ1-1,.,TRBV19,TGTGCCAGTAGTATTAGGGGGAACACTGAAGCTTTCTTT,CASSIRGNTEAFF
.,TRBJ1-5,TRBD1,TRBV4-3,TGCGCCAGCAGCCACCTCAGGGGGGATCAGCCCCAGCATTTT,CASSHLRGDQPQHF
.,TRBJ1-5,.,TRBV28,TGTGCCAGCTGGTGGCAGGGACACATACAGCCCCAGCATTTT,CASWWQGHIQPQHF
.,TRBJ1-2,.,TRBV25-1,TGTGCCAGCAGTGACGGCTATGGCTACACCTTC,CASSDGYGYTF
.,TRBJ2-1,.,TRBV7-2,TGTGCCAGCAGCCGAGTCCGTGACAATGAGCAGTTCTTC,CASSRVRDNEQFF
.,TRBJ2-7,.,TRBV27,TGTGCCAGCAGTCGGGGTCGGAACCCCTACGAGCAGTACTTC,CASSRGRNPYEQYF
few,TRBJ1-5,.,TRBV4-1,TGCGCCAGCAGCCAAGAAGTGGGAGGAGGACAGCCCCAGCATTTT,CASSQEVGGGQPQHF
.,TRBJ1-5,TRBD1,TRBV11-2,TGTGCCAGCAGCTTGGGACAGGGGGCTTTCGTCAATCAGCCCCAGCATTTT,CASSLGQGAFVNQPQHF
.,TRBJ2-7,.,TRBV2,TGTGCCAGCACCCACCGAGGCGCATTGACCTACGAGCAGTACTTC,CASTHRGALTYEQYF
.,TRBJ1-2,TRBD1,TRBV2,TGTGCCAGCAGTGAAAGGGGGGACAGGGCCTATGGCTACACCTTC,CASSERGDRAYGYTF
.,TRBJ2-7,.,TRBV9,TGTGCCAGCAGCGACGGAGGGACTCCGTTCTTC,CASSDGGTPFF
.,TRBJ2-3,.,TRBV25-1,TGTGCCAGCAGCCCCAGGGGAACGGTGCAGTATTTT,CASSPRGTVQYF
.,TRBJ2-2,TRBD1,TRBV30,TGTGCCTGGAGGAGGACAGGGTGGCACACCGGGGAGCTGTTTTTT,CAWRRTGWHTGELFF
.,TRBJ2-1,.,TRBV7-6,TGTGCCAGCCGCAAACGCGGGGTGGGGTATGAGCAGTTCTTC,CASRKRGVGYEQFF
.,TRBJ1-2,.,TRBV6-5,TGTGCCAGCAGTCTTACAGTTCCAGTCTCCTATGGCTACACCTTC,CASSLTVPVSYGYTF
.,TRBJ1-2,.,TRBV27,TGTGCCAGCAGTTTAAGGGGACCACAGGGACGGAACTATGGCTACACCTTC,CASSLRGPQGRNYGYTF
.,TRBJ2-3,TRBD2,TRBV27,TGTGCCAGCAGTTTTACTAGCGCTAGCACAGATACGCAGTATTTT,CASSFTSASTDTQYF
.,TRBJ2-1,.,TRBV5-1,TGCGCCAGCAGCTTGGATCAGGTTAACAATGAGCAGTTCTTC,CASSLDQVNNEQFF
.,TRBJ2-1,.,TRBV28,TGTGCCAGCAGACAGAACAATGAGCAGTTCTTC,CASRQNNEQFF
.,TRBJ2-5,TRBD1,TRBV4-1,TGCGCCAGCAGCCAAAACCGACAGGGTCAAGAGACCCAGTACTTC,CASSQNRQGQETQYF
.,TRBJ2-5,.,TRBV2,TGTGCCAGCAATCTGGCGGCGGAGACCCAGTACTTC,CASNLAAETQYF
once,TRBJ1-1,TRBD1,TRBV30,TGTGCCTGGAGTACCGGACAGGTAAACACTGAAGCTTTCTTT,CAWSTGQVNTEAFF
.,TRBJ2-1,.,TRBV29-1,TGCAGCGTCCTCCCTCCGGGAGAGGGGTACAATGAGCAGTTCTTC,CSVLPPGEGYNEQFF
once,TRBJ2-5,TRBD1,TRBV5-6,TGTGCCAGCACCGCGGGACAGGGGGCGGCCCAGTACTTC,CASTAGQGAAQYF
.,TRBJ2-7,TRBD2,TRBV4-3,TGCGCCAGCAGCCAAGATATTGGTGGCGGGGGGGCCTACGAGCAGTACTTC,CASSQDIGGGGAYEQYF
.,TRBJ2-5,TRBD1,TRBV29-1,TGCAGCGTCAGCGGACAGGGTGCCCAAGAGACCCAGTACTTC,CSVSGQGAQETQYF
.,TRBJ2-2,.,TRBV6-5,TGTGCCAGCAGTTTCGGGTTCGGGGAGCTGTTTTTT,CASSFGFGELFF
.,TRBJ1-1,TRBD1,TRBV5-1,TGCGCCAGTTGTAAGGACAGGACGAACACTGAAGCTTTCTTT,CASCKDRTNTEAFF
.,TRBJ2-7,.,TRBV6-6,TGTGCCAGCAGCCCCACCGGCGGGCTAAGCTCCTACGAGCAGTACTTC,CASSPTGGLSSYEQYF
once,TRBJ2-7,.,TRBV11-3,TGTGCCAGCAGCTTAGATTCAAGGGGAGGCGAGCAGTACTTC,CASSLDSRGGEQYF
.,TRBJ2-7,TRBD1,TRBV27,TGTGCCAGCAGTTTATTGGGGGACAGAACCACCTACGAGCAGTACTTC,CASSLLGDRTTYEQYF
.,TRBJ2-7,.,TRBV29-1,TGCAGCGTCATGAATAGTTGGCAGGGCAACTCCTACGAGCAGTACTTC,CSVMNSWQGNSYEQYF
.,TRBJ1-3,.,TRBV28,TGTGCCAGCAGTTTCGTCGGGCAGGGAACTGGAAACACCATATATTTT,CASSFVGQGTGNTIYF
.,TRBJ1-2,TRBD1,TRBV7-9,TGTGCCAGCAGCCACCGGGACAGGGGGCGCGACGCTAACTATGGCTACACCTTC,CASSHRDRGRDANYGYTF
.,TRBJ1-1,TRBD1,TRBV4-1,TGCGCCAGCAGCCAAGGAGGGACAGGGCCACCTATGAACACTGAAGCTTTCTTT,CASSQGGTGPPMNTEAFF
.,TRBJ2-1,.,TRBV6-5,TGTGCCAGCAGTAGCATAGCGGCCCACAATGAGCAGTTCTTC,CASSSIAAHNEQFF
.,TRBJ1-1,TRBD1,TRBV30,TGTGCCCGGGACAGGGGGCGCGGGAACACTGAAGCTTTCTTT,CARDRGRGNTEAFF
.,TRBJ2-3,.,TRBV19,TGTGCCAGTTCGACCGGGACACCCAGGGATACGCAGTATTTT,CASSTGTPRDTQYF
.,TRBJ1-4,.,TRBV4-3,TGCGCCAGCAGCCAAGATCTTAAGGGGGAGTGGGGCGAAAAACTGTTTTTT,CASSQDLKGEWGEKLFF
.,TRBJ1-1,.,TRBV2,TGTGCCAGGAGGGCCGGGACTGAAGCTTTCTTT,CARRAGTEAFF
.,TRBJ1-1,TRBD1,TRBV6-6,TGTGCCACCAAGCAGGGGGCCCTTGAAGCTTTCTTT,CATKQGALEAFF
.,TRBJ2-7,.,TRBV28,TGTGCCGCAGTTGGCGGGCGCTCCTACGAGCAGTACTTC,CAAVGGRSYEQYF
.,TRBJ2-7,TRBD2,TRBV9,TGTGCCAGCAGCCAACGGGGGGGTTTGTGGTACGAGCAGTACTTC,CASSQRGGLWYEQYF